What follows are 20 T cell receptor beta chains derived from one specimen sequenced in a study of control samples from healthy donors and cancer patients. Some clones are missing from TCRdb's copy, which holds only in-frame ones; the method was immunoSEQ multiplex PCR. The table records 150,000 to 180,000 clones, 90% to 95% of them present only once. Input material: blood. These receptors all stem from a man between 35 and 55 years old in good health.

J is TRBJ1-1 and V is TRBV20-1; the D is unclear. This CDR3 has 11 residues. CDR1 is DFQATT and CDR2 is SNEGSKA in the germline V gene (reference sequence). The V end lost 6 bases, the J end lost 0 bases, and 5 bases lay between the germline ends. CDR3: CSADLNTEAFF. CDR3 sequence (DNA): TGCAGTGCGGACTTGAACACTGAAGCTTTCTTT.

V gene TRBV29-1 combines with J gene TRBJ1-1; TRBD1 might be the D (5 bases). Germline CDR1 reads SQVTM; CDR2 reads ANQGSEA. This CDR3 comprises 11 residues. The V and J ends lost 8 bases and 1 base respectively, with 8 bases between them. The CDR3 coding sequence is TGCAGCTGCGGACAGAACACTGAAGCTTTCTTT. This encodes CSCGQNTEAFF.

This rearrangement joins TRBV6-6 to TRBJ1-1; 7 bases agree with TRBD1. CDR3 length equals 11 residues. V was pared by 10 bases and J by 5 bases, with 4 bases of the junction left unmatched. Germline values: CDR1 MNHNY, CDR2 SVGAGI (reference sequence). This CDR3 reads CATSGGTEAFF. The CDR3 DNA is TGTGCCACCTCAGGGGGGACTGAAGCTTTCTTT.

A remark on this clone: A read error may produce the germline difference seen at one junction end. This chain uses TRBV19 with TRBJ2-1; maybe TRBD2 (6 bases). Germline CDR1 and CDR2: LNHDA and SQIVND (reference sequence). The CDR3 extends over 12 amino acids. The CDR3 coding sequence is TGTGCCAGTAGCCTCGGGACCAGCGGCGGGGTCTTC. Protein sequence: CASSLGTSGGVF.

The V and J genes are TRBV6-5 and TRBJ1-3, with D hard to call. CDR1 MNHEY and CDR2 SVGAGI come from the germline V gene. Trimming shortened V by 0 bases and J by 0 bases, and 6 bases separated the two germline ends. The CDR3 totals 15 residues. The CDR3 DNA is TGTGCCAGCAGTTACTCCAGTTTCTCTGGAAACACCATATATTTT. Translating gives CASSYSSFSGNTIYF.

This sequence joins TRBV11-2 and TRBJ1-4; D remains ambiguous. The CDR3 sequence is 14 residues long. Trimming removed 0 bases at V and 4 bases at J, with 6 bases between. Per the germline V gene, CDR1 is SGHAT and CDR2 is FQNNGV. CDR3 sequence (DNA): TGTGCCAGCAGCTTAGATGGTCGTAATGAAAAACTGTTTTTT. The encoded protein is CASSLDGRNEKLFF. The variable domain in full, with the rest retrieved from reference TRBV11-2 and TRBJ1-4, is EAGVAQSPRYKIIEKRQSVAFWCNPISGHATLYWYQQILGQGPKLLIQFQNNGVVDDSQLPKDRFSAERLKGVDSTLKIQPAKLEDSAVYLCASSLDGRNEKLFFGSGTQLSVL.

The chain recombines TRBV5-6 with TRBJ1-4; D possibly corresponds to TRBD1 (6 bases). Germline CDR1 SGHDT, CDR2 YYEEEE. Deletions cut 0 bases from V and 2 bases from J, with 8 bases between. CDR3 length: 15 amino acids. For the CDR3, the DNA is TGTGCCAGCAGCTTGGTAGGGGGGACTAATGAAAAACTGTTTTTT. Translation gives CASSLVGGTNEKLFF.

This clone was found a few times. This chain links TRBV29-1 with TRBJ2-7, with D unresolved. The V end lost 6 bases, the J end lost 3 bases, and 9 bases lay between the germline ends. The CDR3 consists of 11 residues. From germline, CDR1 is SQVTM and CDR2 ANQGSEA. The CDR3 reads CSVQTGYEQYF. CDR3 sequence (DNA): TGCAGCGTACAGACGGGCTACGAGCAGTACTTC.

This chain joins TRBV4-1 and TRBJ1-2; 8 bases align to TRBD1. V was clipped by 4 bases and J by 2 bases; unmatched bases: 6. The CDR3 spans 15 residues. CDR1 is MGHRA and CDR2 is YSYEKL in the germline V gene. Here the CDR3 reads CASSPGQGPNYGYTF. DNA for the CDR3: TGCGCCAGCAGCCCAGGACAGGGCCCCAACTATGGCTACACCTTC.

As regards this clone: The sample holds other DNA sequences that translate to the same CDR3. The chain links TRBV6-1 to TRBJ1-5, with TRBD1 identical over 8 bases. Germline CDR1 MNHNS, CDR2 SASEGT. J lost 4 bases, V lost 3 bases, and 5 bases had no gene match. The CDR3 covers 15 residues. The CDR3 sequence: CASSEGQVANQPQHF. CDR3 DNA sequence: TGTGCCAGCAGTGAGGGACAGGTGGCAAATCAGCCCCAGCATTTT.

This rearrangement joins TRBV7-2 to TRBJ1-3; no clear D. The germline V gene encodes CDR1 SGHTA and CDR2 FQGNSA. The CDR3 consists of 16 residues. Trimming took 2 bases from V and 0 from J, leaving 11 bases between them. In DNA form, the CDR3 reads TGTGCCAGCAGCTTAAGATTCGGGTTCTCTGGAAACACCATATATTTT. Protein: CASSLRFGFSGNTIYF.

V gene TRBV9 combines with J gene TRBJ1-4; D is undetermined. This CDR3 is 15 amino acids long. V lost 3 bases and J 0 bases, leaving 9 bases between the germline ends. CDR1 is SGDLS, CDR2 YYNGEE, per germline. The DNA for the CDR3 is TGTGCCAGCAGCGGCGGAGGGACAACTAATGAAAAACTGTTTTTT. Translation gives CASSGGGTTNEKLFF.

CDR3 protein: CASSYLTSHGYTF. The CDR3, as DNA: TGTGCCAGCAGTTACTTGACTTCGCATGGCTACACCTTC. V gene TRBV6-6 combines with J gene TRBJ1-2, with D unclear. The V and J ends lost 1 base and 6 bases respectively, with 9 bases between them. The CDR3 totals 13 residues. Per germline, CDR1 MNHNY and CDR2 SVGAGI (reference sequence).

The CDR3 DNA sequence: TGTGCCAGTAGTGCGCCCGGGGGGGCCTGGAATGAGCAGTTCTTC. This sequence encodes CASSAPGGAWNEQFF. The V call is TRBV19, the J call TRBJ2-1, with 8 bases lining up with TRBD2. V was pared by 5 bases and J by 7 bases, with 10 bases of the junction left unmatched. The CDR3 consists of 15 residues. Germline CDR1 is LNHDA and CDR2 is SQIVND (reference sequence).

The chain uses TRBV4-1 and TRBJ2-1; tentative D call: TRBD1 (5 bases). CDR3 length equals 16 residues. From germline, CDR1 is MGHRA and CDR2 YSYEKL. The V end lost 1 base, the J end lost 8 bases, and 18 bases lay between the germline ends. The CDR3 protein is CASSQALGSRAHEQFF. In DNA form, the CDR3 reads TGCGCCAGCAGCCAAGCTCTAGGTAGCAGGGCCCATGAGCAGTTCTTC.

The chain uses TRBV6-6 and TRBJ2-3, with D possibly TRBD1 on 6 matching bases. Germline V gene sequence: CDR1 MNHNY, CDR2 SVGAGI (reference sequence). V was pared by 4 bases and J by 0 bases, with 11 bases between. CDR3 length: 15 residues. The CDR3 sequence: CASSLGGSSTDTQYF. The CDR3 region has the DNA TGTGCCAGCAGTTTAGGGGGATCTAGCACAGATACGCAGTATTTT.

J is TRBJ1-1 and V is TRBV27, with a weak D call TRBD1 (5 bases). The V gene's germline CDR1 is MNHEY and CDR2 SMNVEV (reference sequence). Trimming left V 6 bases short and J 12 bases short, with 14 bases between. This CDR3 comprises 11 residues. The CDR3 is CASRFGGKTFF. The CDR3 DNA reads TGTGCCAGCAGATTCGGGGGGAAAACTTTCTTT.

This chain uses TRBV5-4 with TRBJ1-3; tentatively, D is TRBD1 (5 bases). The CDR3 totals 17 residues. The germline V gene encodes CDR1 SGHNT and CDR2 YYREEE (reference sequence). V was pared by 0 bases and J by 4 bases, with 17 bases between. Here the CDR3 DNA reads TGTGCCAGCAGCTTGGCCCGGCAGGGCTCTCTCGGAAACACCATATATTTT. This translates into CASSLARQGSLGNTIYF.

V and J are TRBV15 and TRBJ1-1; D gene unclear. Germline V gene lookup returns CDR1 LNHNV and CDR2 YYDKDF (reference sequence). V lost 1 base and J 0 bases, leaving 3 bases between the germline ends. The CDR3 consists of 13 residues. The chain's CDR3 is CATSRGVNTEAFF. CDR3 nucleotides: TGTGCCACCAGCAGAGGGGTGAACACTGAAGCTTTCTTT.

This clone was counted a single time. V and J are TRBV5-1 and TRBJ2-3; the match to TRBD2 covers 8 bases. The CDR3 covers 17 residues. J lost 1 base, V lost 1 base, and 8 bases had no gene match. Germline V CDR1 and CDR2: SGHRS, YFSETQ. CDR3 sequence (DNA): TGCGCCAGCAGCTTGCTGCGCGGGGGGCCCCGCACAGATACGCAGTATTTT. Its translation is CASSLLRGGPRTDTQYF.